This is a list of T cell receptor beta chains from one sample in a study of cytomegalovirus exposure and HLA in healthy donors. TCRdb keeps only in-frame clones here, not all; method: immunoSEQ multiplex PCR. This table has fewer than 250,000 clones, around nine tenths appearing once. Sequencing input: PBMCs. The receptors come from a woman aged 18-29 years in good health and CMV-seronegative. Both conserved end residues are part of each CDR3. The D gene is left open where the match is weak. Size values are once, few and many counts, or a class for expanded clones, and some rows have none.

clone_size: .
v_call: TRBV4-3
j_call: TRBJ2-3
d_call: TRBD2
cdr3_aa: CASSQELAGADTQYF
cdr3_nt: TGCGCCAGCAGCCAAGAGCTAGCGGGAGCAGATACGCAGTATTTT

clone_size: few
v_call: TRBV9
j_call: TRBJ1-1
d_call: .
cdr3_aa: CASSEGGGTEAFF
cdr3_nt: TGTGCCAGCAGTGAGGGGGGGGGTACTGAAGCTTTCTTT

clone_size: .
v_call: TRBV30
j_call: TRBJ2-7
d_call: TRBD2
cdr3_aa: CAWSLRGLVTYEQYF
cdr3_nt: TGTGCCTGGAGCCTAAGGGGACTAGTTACCTACGAGCAGTACTTC

clone_size: .
v_call: TRBV27
j_call: TRBJ2-1
d_call: .
cdr3_aa: CASSLQGGYNEQFF
cdr3_nt: TGTGCCAGCAGTTTGCAGGGGGGCTACAATGAGCAGTTCTTC

clone_size: .
v_call: TRBV6-5
j_call: TRBJ1-2
d_call: .
cdr3_aa: CASSKRTDANYGYTF
cdr3_nt: TGTGCCAGCAGTAAACGGACAGATGCTAACTATGGCTACACCTTC

clone_size: once
v_call: TRBV5-5
j_call: TRBJ1-1
d_call: .
cdr3_aa: CASTILPQGFTEAFF
cdr3_nt: TGTGCCAGCACCATCCTCCCCCAGGGATTCACTGAAGCTTTCTTT

clone_size: .
v_call: TRBV13
j_call: TRBJ2-1
d_call: TRBD1
cdr3_aa: CASSLDRGYNEQFF
cdr3_nt: TGTGCCAGCAGCTTAGACAGGGGCTACAATGAGCAGTTCTTC

clone_size: .
v_call: TRBV5-4
j_call: TRBJ2-7
d_call: .
cdr3_aa: CASMPGGREPYEQYF
cdr3_nt: TGTGCCAGCATGCCCGGGGGTAGGGAACCGTACGAGCAGTACTTC

clone_size: few
v_call: TRBV10-3
j_call: TRBJ1-4
d_call: .
cdr3_aa: CAIAEKRDEKLFF
cdr3_nt: TGTGCCATCGCGGAGAAGAGGGATGAAAAACTGTTTTTT

clone_size: .
v_call: TRBV6-6
j_call: TRBJ1-1
d_call: .
cdr3_aa: CASSYSSALEAFF
cdr3_nt: TGTGCCAGCAGTTACTCGAGCGCCTTGGAAGCTTTCTTT

clone_size: .
v_call: TRBV11-2
j_call: TRBJ2-6
d_call: .
cdr3_aa: CASSLVLLWSSGANVLTF
cdr3_nt: TGTGCCAGCAGCTTAGTACTCTTGTGGAGCTCTGGGGCCAACGTCCTGACTTTC

clone_size: .
v_call: TRBV19
j_call: TRBJ2-1
d_call: TRBD2
cdr3_aa: CASSIPGLVNNEQFF
cdr3_nt: TGTGCCAGTAGTATCCCGGGACTAGTCAACAATGAGCAGTTCTTC

clone_size: .
v_call: TRBV2
j_call: TRBJ1-4
d_call: .
cdr3_aa: CASTGEGKLFF
cdr3_nt: TGTGCCAGCACAGGGGAAGGAAAACTGTTTTTT

clone_size: .
v_call: TRBV28
j_call: TRBJ2-4
d_call: .
cdr3_aa: CATGGTGKNIQYF
cdr3_nt: TGTGCCACCGGGGGTACAGGAAAAAACATTCAGTACTTC

clone_size: once
v_call: TRBV5-1
j_call: TRBJ2-2
d_call: TRBD1
cdr3_aa: CASSFQGRQGGELFF
cdr3_nt: TGCGCCAGCAGCTTCCAGGGGAGACAGGGCGGGGAGCTGTTTTTT

clone_size: few
v_call: TRBV9
j_call: TRBJ2-1
d_call: .
cdr3_aa: CASSVAGKSFHNEQFF
cdr3_nt: TGTGCCAGCAGCGTAGCCGGGAAGTCGTTCCACAATGAGCAGTTCTTC

clone_size: .
v_call: TRBV5-1
j_call: TRBJ2-3
d_call: TRBD2
cdr3_aa: CASSLGLAGADTQYF
cdr3_nt: TGCGCCAGCAGCTTGGGACTAGCGGGGGCGGATACGCAGTATTTT

clone_size: .
v_call: TRBV7-9
j_call: TRBJ2-7
d_call: .
cdr3_aa: CASSWASGFLGHEQYF
cdr3_nt: TGTGCCAGCAGCTGGGCTTCGGGGTTCCTTGGGCACGAGCAGTACTTC

clone_size: .
v_call: TRBV4-1
j_call: TRBJ2-1
d_call: TRBD2
cdr3_aa: CASSKTSGSWDEQFF
cdr3_nt: TGCGCCAGCAGCAAGACTAGCGGGAGTTGGGATGAGCAGTTCTTC

clone_size: .
v_call: TRBV7-9
j_call: TRBJ2-1
d_call: TRBD2
cdr3_aa: CASSLVAGGLNEQFF
cdr3_nt: TGTGCCAGCAGCTTGGTAGCGGGAGGGTTGAATGAGCAGTTCTTC

clone_size: .
v_call: TRBV27
j_call: TRBJ2-7
d_call: TRBD1
cdr3_aa: CASSKTGAYSYEQYF
cdr3_nt: TGTGCCAGCAGTAAAACAGGGGCCTACTCCTACGAGCAGTACTTC

clone_size: .
v_call: TRBV28
j_call: TRBJ2-7
d_call: TRBD2
cdr3_aa: CASSLGASGTYYEQYF
cdr3_nt: TGTGCCAGCAGCTTAGGGGCTAGCGGTACCTACTACGAGCAGTACTTC

clone_size: .
v_call: TRBV19
j_call: TRBJ1-2
d_call: TRBD1
cdr3_aa: CASSLPGQGNGYTF
cdr3_nt: TGTGCCAGTAGCCTACCCGGACAGGGGAATGGCTACACCTTC

clone_size: .
v_call: TRBV10-3
j_call: TRBJ2-5
d_call: TRBD2
cdr3_aa: CAISPGQTSATTLRETQYF
cdr3_nt: TGTGCCATCTCCCCCGGCCAGACTAGCGCCACTACCCTTAGAGAGACCCAGTACTTC

clone_size: once
v_call: TRBV6-5
j_call: TRBJ2-7
d_call: TRBD2
cdr3_aa: CASASGRAYYEQYF
cdr3_nt: TGTGCCAGCGCTAGCGGGAGGGCTTACTACGAGCAGTACTTC